This T cell receptor (beta chain) was profiled in a study of cytomegalovirus exposure and HLA in healthy donors. Study-wide results and limits: There were over 150 TCR beta chains listed as cytomegalovirus-associated.

Produced via immunoSEQ multiplex PCR; TCRdb's table is partial and in-frame only. This sample yields 150,000 or so clones, of which roughly 89% are seen a single time; around 9% belongs to the top ten. Comments on this clone: Its antigen is not known.

The sequencing sample was made of PBMCs. The origin of this receptor is a woman aged 18 to 35 in good health and CMV-seropositive.

CDR3 region: CARTTSGGAETQYF. The CDR3 region has the DNA TGTGCCCGAACGACTAGCGGGGGGGCGGAGACCCAGTACTTC. The chain couples TRBV6-5 to TRBJ2-5; 14 positions match TRBD2. Germline V gene sequence: CDR1 MNHEY, CDR2 SVGAGI. Losses at the gene ends were 11 bases for V and 5 bases for J; bases not matched to a gene: 7. CDR3 length: 14 amino acids.